Sequencing of this T cell receptor beta chain was carried out in a study of cytomegalovirus exposure and HLA in healthy donors. A multiplex PCR was run with 60 Vbeta primers and 13 Jbeta primers. TCRdb keeps only in-frame clones here, not all; method: immunoSEQ multiplex PCR. The sample shows around 100,000 clones, around three quarters of them seen only once. Study-level findings and limits: A later analysis found common viral pathogens apparently linked to several of the most significant clusters. Researchers catalogued approximately 160 TCR beta chains as cytomegalovirus-associated.

Worth noting for this clone: The antigen remains unidentified.

In germline, CDR1 is SGDLS, CDR2 YYNGEE. CDR3 length: 14 residues. With 5 bases removed from V and 5 bases from J, the gap between germline ends came to 13 bases. V and J are TRBV9 and TRBJ1-4; D might be TRBD1 (5 bases). The source of this sequence is a woman in her thirties in good health and CMV-seronegative. Sequencing was carried out using PBMCs. CDR3 nucleotides: TGTGCCAGCAGTGAGACAGTTTACAATGAAAAACTGTTTTTT. Its translation: CASSETVYNEKLFF.